Shown below are 24 T cell receptor beta chains from a single sample sequenced in a study of beta chain features in type 1 diabetes. General study results and limits: Moderately but significantly shorter TCRB CDR3s were found in Type 1 diabetes patients in all four CD4+ subsets.

Expressed TCRB transcripts were sequenced because the isolated RNA had all been reverse transcribed beforehand. Here immunoSEQ multiplex PCR was the method, and the copy in TCRdb shows in-frame clones only, minus some. The sample lists 150,000 to 200,000 clones; 7.8% were seen once. These receptors' antigens are unknown. Material: central memory CD4+ T cells from blood. These receptors were collected from a woman aged 40 to 49 with type 1 diabetes.

This clone was recorded a few times. The chain joins TRBV7-2 to TRBJ1-2; D is uncertain. Trimming removed 4 bases at V and 7 bases at J, with 10 bases between. The germline V gene encodes CDR1 SGHTA and CDR2 FQGNSA. This CDR3 region has 12 residues. The CDR3 loop reads CASSSQRGGYTF. CDR3 nucleotides: TGTGCCAGCAGCTCTCAGCGGGGTGGCTACACCTTC.

This chain uses TRBV15 with TRBJ2-1; 7 nucleotides align to TRBD2. Germline CDR1 LNHNV, CDR2 YYDKDF (reference sequence). The junction had 7 bases not matched to a gene; V was cut back by 4 bases and J by 4 bases. The length of the CDR3 is 15 residues. CDR3: CATSKDLAVYNEQFF. The CDR3 bases are TGTGCCACCAGCAAGGATCTAGCGGTATACAATGAGCAGTTCTTC.

J is TRBJ2-7 and V is TRBV5-1; a possible D gene is TRBD2 (5 bases). The germline V and J ends were trimmed by 0 bases and 6 bases, with 10 bases remaining between them. Germline V lookup: CDR1 SGHRS, CDR2 YFSETQ. The length of the CDR3 is 13 residues. CDR3 protein: CASSLDVEGEQYF. The CDR3 coding sequence is TGCGCCAGCAGCTTGGACGTTGAGGGCGAGCAGTACTTC.

The chain employs TRBV28 and TRBJ2-7; 7 nucleotides align to TRBD2. Germline V CDR1 and CDR2: MDHEN, SYDVKM. The CDR3 covers 14 residues. V lost 5 bases to trimming and J lost 6 bases; unmatched junction nucleotides: 10. CDR3 residues: CASSGPGGRGEQYF. The CDR3 DNA reads as TGTGCCAGCAGTGGCCCGGGCGGGAGAGGCGAGCAGTACTTC.

The genes are TRBV18 and TRBJ2-5, with D possibly being TRBD1 (6 bases). The CDR3 is 15 residues long. Trimming removed 6 bases from V and 1 base from J, with 15 bases in between. The germline gives CDR1 KGHSH, CDR2 LQKENI. CDR3 sequence reads: CASSPPNRVQETQYF. Written as DNA, the CDR3 is TGTGCCAGCTCCCCGCCCAACAGGGTCCAAGAGACCCAGTACTTC.

CDR3 DNA: TGCGCCAGCAGCCAAGAAGGCTCTACGGGTGAGCAGTTCTTC. The encoded protein is CASSQEGSTGEQFF. The chain joins TRBV4-3 to TRBJ2-1; D is undetermined. Trimming cost V 0 bases and J 9 bases, with 12 bases left between them. The CDR3 runs to 14 residues. Germline V lookup: CDR1 LGHNA, CDR2 YSLEER.

This clone was observed a handful of times. The chain joins TRBV7-2 to TRBJ1-2; TRBD1 matches 8 bases. Germline V lookup: CDR1 SGHTA, CDR2 FQGNSA. There are 15 residues in the CDR3. The V gene end was trimmed by 4 bases and the J gene end by 6 bases; junction bases not matched to a gene: 10. The CDR3 protein is CASSSADRERDGYTF. For the CDR3, the DNA is TGTGCCAGCAGCTCCGCGGACAGGGAAAGGGATGGCTACACCTTC.

Only a few counts were recorded for this clone. V is TRBV29-1 and J is TRBJ1-1; weak D call: TRBD1 (5 bases). The CDR3 spans 13 residues. The germline gives CDR1 SQVTM, CDR2 ANQGSEA. Trimming cost V 4 bases and J 1 base, with 10 bases left between them. Written as DNA, the CDR3 is TGCAGCGTTGGAAGGGGAACGAACACTGAAGCTTTCTTT. Residues: CSVGRGTNTEAFF.

The table lists this clone with a few counts. The chain joins TRBV30 to TRBJ2-3; 9 bases match TRBD2. Germline values: CDR1 GTSNPN, CDR2 SVGIG (reference sequence). V dropped 3 bases and J dropped 4; count of bases not matched to a gene: 8. The CDR3 length is 15 residues. CDR3 nucleotides: TGTGCCTGGAGCCGTTCAGCGGGAGGCCCAGATACGCAGTATTTT. Encoded protein: CAWSRSAGGPDTQYF.

This clone showed up just a few times. The chain joins TRBV7-2 to TRBJ2-7; D is ambiguous. V was cut by 4 bases and J by 6 bases, with 19 bases left in between. Germline V gene sequence: CDR1 SGHTA, CDR2 FQGNSA. The CDR3 extends over 15 amino acids. The CDR3 is CASSSRRSSSSEQYF. As DNA, the CDR3 is TGTGCCAGCAGCTCCCGTCGGTCTAGTTCGAGCGAGCAGTACTTC.

There are a few counts of this clone. V is TRBV28 and J is TRBJ1-3, with unresolved D. The CDR3 length is 13 residues. V gave up 7 bases and J gave up 2 bases, with 9 bases separating them. Germline V CDR1 and CDR2: MDHEN, SYDVKM. Here the CDR3 DNA reads TGTGCCAGCATGAGGGCAACTGGAAACACCATATATTTT. This translates into CASMRATGNTIYF. The complete variable domain, with remaining parts taken from reference TRBV28 and TRBJ1-3, reads DVKVTQSSRYLVKRTGEKVFLECVQDMDHENMFWYRQDPGLGLRLIYFSYDVKMKEKGDIPEGYSVSREKKERFSLILESASTNQTSMYLCASMRATGNTIYFGEGSWLTVV.

This clone was found a few times. This chain joins TRBV6-6 and TRBJ1-1; TRBD1 matches 7 bases. This CDR3 contains 14 residues. The germline V gene has CDR1 MNHNY and CDR2 SVGAGI (reference sequence). V dropped 7 bases and J dropped 2; count of bases not matched to a gene: 7. The CDR3 region is CASKPGGINTEAFF. The CDR3 DNA is TGTGCCAGCAAACCAGGGGGGATAAACACTGAAGCTTTCTTT.

This clone was seen many times. V is TRBV18 and J is TRBJ1-1; D is ambiguous. Germline loops: CDR1 KGHSH, CDR2 LQKENI. V lost 5 bases to trimming and J lost 0 bases, with 16 bases between them. There are 16 residues in the CDR3. The CDR3: CASSSGPGMMNTEAFF. CDR3 DNA: TGTGCCAGCTCATCGGGCCCCGGGATGATGAACACTGAAGCTTTCTTT.

The table lists this clone with many counts. V usage is TRBV18 and J usage is TRBJ1-1; no firm D call. The CDR3 covers 14 residues. The germline V gene encodes CDR1 KGHSH and CDR2 LQKENI. V was pared by 2 bases and J by 8 bases, with 15 bases between. The CDR3 nucleotides are TGTGCCAGCTCACCATCGGCCGGGTCAGACGAAGCTTTCTTT. Translation gives CASSPSAGSDEAFF.

This clone was found a few times. The rearrangement joins TRBV7-9 to TRBJ2-3; 11 bases match TRBD2. V lost 3 bases to trimming and J lost 3 bases; unmatched junction nucleotides: 2. Germline loops: CDR1 SEHNR, CDR2 FQNEAQ (reference sequence). This CDR3 spans 15 amino acids. This CDR3 reads CASSLASGGTDTQYF. The DNA for the CDR3 is TGTGCCAGCAGCTTGGCTAGCGGGGGGACAGATACGCAGTATTTT.

V gene TRBV4-2 combines with J gene TRBJ2-1; TRBD2 is a possible D gene (6 bases). The CDR3 runs to 14 residues. Per the germline V gene, CDR1 is LGHNA and CDR2 is YNFKEQ. V lost 0 bases and J lost 9, with 12 bases in between. Here the CDR3 DNA reads TGTGCCAGCAGCCAAGACGAAGTGGGGGGTGAGCAGTTCTTC. Translating it yields CASSQDEVGGEQFF.

Only a few counts were recorded for this clone. The chain carries TRBV2 and TRBJ2-1; TRBD1 aligns across 10 bases. V lost 6 bases and J lost 2; bases outside the gene matches: 1. The germline gives CDR1 SNHLY, CDR2 FYNNEI. The CDR3 is 14 residues long. The CDR3 spells CASRGQGTYNEQFF. The CDR3 nucleotides read TGTGCCAGCAGGGGACAGGGGACCTACAATGAGCAGTTCTTC.

The table lists this clone with many counts. The V call is TRBV9, the J call TRBJ1-5; no firm D call. V lost 4 bases to trimming and J lost 7 bases, with 15 bases between them. Germline V gives CDR1 SGDLS, CDR2 YYNGEE. This CDR3 has 14 amino acids. The CDR3 is CASSMRGGEQPQHF. CDR3 in DNA: TGTGCCAGCAGCATGAGAGGAGGAGAGCAGCCCCAGCATTTT.

V usage is TRBV11-2 and J usage is TRBJ2-1; 11 positions agree with TRBD2. This CDR3 is built from 17 residues. The germline CDR1 and CDR2 sequences are SGHAT and FQNNGV. J lost 0 bases, V lost 6 bases, and 7 bases had no gene match. CDR3 region: CASRYSGGATSYNEQFF. The CDR3 nucleotides read TGTGCCAGCAGGTATAGCGGGGGGGCCACCTCCTACAATGAGCAGTTCTTC.

This clone was recorded a few times. The chain joins TRBV14 to TRBJ1-1; the D gene is possibly TRBD1 (6 bases). The V end lost 3 bases, the J end lost 11 bases, and 16 bases lay between the germline ends. The germline V gene encodes CDR1 SGHDN and CDR2 FVKESK. The CDR3 covers 13 residues. The CDR3 loop is CASSQAGAIGAFF. In DNA, the CDR3 is TGTGCCAGCAGCCAGGCAGGGGCGATTGGGGCTTTCTTT.

A few counts support this clone. J is TRBJ2-7 and V is TRBV7-2; 12 bases map to TRBD2. Trimming removed 1 base from V and 6 bases from J; junction bases left unmatched: 7. The CDR3 contains 16 residues. The germline V gene has CDR1 SGHTA and CDR2 FQGNSA. The CDR3 region has the DNA TGTGCCAGCAGCTTAGGGCTAGCGGGAGGGCAGCTCGAGCAGTACTTC. Translated: CASSLGLAGGQLEQYF.

This clone has just a few counts. The chain combines TRBV5-4 with TRBJ1-2, with a weak D call TRBD1 (5 bases). In germline, CDR1 is SGHNT, CDR2 YYREEE (reference sequence). This CDR3 spans 14 amino acids. The V end was cut by 3 bases, the J end by 7 bases, with 16 bases between. Here the CDR3 DNA reads TGTGCCAGCAGCTCGGGAGGTAGGGACGCTGGCTACACCTTC. Translation: CASSSGGRDAGYTF.

The gene calls are TRBV5-4 and TRBJ2-5, with 12 nucleotides matching TRBD2. CDR3 length equals 16 residues. Trimming removed 3 bases from V and 5 bases from J; junction bases left unmatched: 8. Per the germline V gene, CDR1 is SGHNT and CDR2 is YYREEE (reference sequence). CDR3 region: CASSSGLAGLGETQYF. Written as DNA, the CDR3 is TGTGCCAGCAGCTCGGGACTAGCGGGTCTAGGGGAGACCCAGTACTTC.

This clone has just a few counts. The V call is TRBV6-5, the J call TRBJ2-6; D is ambiguous. Germline V lookup: CDR1 MNHEY, CDR2 SVGAGI. V lost 7 bases and J 4 bases, leaving 8 bases between the germline ends. The CDR3 loop spans 13 amino acids. The chain's CDR3 is CASMYPGANVLTF. The DNA for the CDR3 is TGTGCCAGCATGTATCCCGGGGCCAACGTCCTGACTTTC.